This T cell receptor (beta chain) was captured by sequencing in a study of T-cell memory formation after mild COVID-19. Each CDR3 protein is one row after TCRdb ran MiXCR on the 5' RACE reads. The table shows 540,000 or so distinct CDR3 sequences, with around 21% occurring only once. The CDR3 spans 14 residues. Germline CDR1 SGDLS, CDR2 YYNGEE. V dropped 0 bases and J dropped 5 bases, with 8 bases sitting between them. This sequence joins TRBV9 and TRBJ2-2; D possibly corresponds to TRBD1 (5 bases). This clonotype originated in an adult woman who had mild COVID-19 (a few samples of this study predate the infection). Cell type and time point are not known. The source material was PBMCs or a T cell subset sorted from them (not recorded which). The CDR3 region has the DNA TGTGCCAGCAGCGTAGTATCAGGGACCGGGGAGCTGTTTTTT. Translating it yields CASSVVSGTGELFF.